In its sample, the clone carrying this TCR beta chain was seen once. Assay: immunoSEQ multiplex PCR; the TCRdb copy retains only in-frame clones and omits some. The sample yields some 5,000 clones, about 97% seen once. As for time point: new active TB diagnosis, blood taken before or within 7 days of starting treatment. HIV-seronegative South African adults aged 18 years or older had newly diagnosed active tuberculosis. On average about 100,000 T cells per donor were immunosequenced. Trimming stripped 2 bases from V and 4 bases from J, with 12 bases between. Germline CDR1 and CDR2: GTSNPN and SVGIG (reference sequence). The CDR3 totals 14 residues. This entry comes from a study of T cells in tuberculosis. On the study more broadly: In South Africa, adults with active tuberculosis were compared with IGRA-negative and latently infected IGRA-positive adolescents. Within 7 days of starting treatment, or before, PBMC were stored.

Sequences were derived from PBMCs, sampled at tuberculosis diagnosis. This clonotype was sampled from an adult with tuberculosis. The chain links TRBV30 to TRBJ1-5; a weak D match, TRBD1 (5 bases). CDR3 nucleotide sequence: TGTGCCTGGAGTCCGGGGGTAAGAAATCAGCCCCAGCATTTT. Translating gives CAWSPGVRNQPQHF.